What follows are 7 T cell receptor beta chains derived from one specimen sequenced in a study of blood T cells in healthy people across ages. It was with a sample-barcoded 5' primer and a J-beta primer mix that a second PCR of roughly 7 to 11 cycles was run. TCRdb re-analysed the 5' RACE reads in MiXCR, keeping a single row per CDR3 protein. The table has more than 1.4 million distinct CDR3 sequences, 42% seen once. Sequences were obtained from blood. The receptors derive from a young woman in good health.

The rearrangement joins TRBV6-5 to TRBJ2-7, with TRBD1 identical over 9 bases. CDR3 length equals 14 residues. V trimming: 8 bases; J trimming: 3 bases; junction bases outside the gene matches: 8. The germline V gene encodes CDR1 MNHEY and CDR2 SVGAGI. CDR3 protein: CASGRPGQGYEQYF. The CDR3 DNA follows: TGTGCCAGCGGTCGACCGGGACAGGGCTACGAGCAGTACTTC.

This clonotype was detected only a few times. V usage is TRBV25-1 and J usage is TRBJ1-6, with 12 bases that match TRBD1. Germline V gene lookup returns CDR1 MGHDK and CDR2 SYGVNS. The V gene end was trimmed by 4 bases and the J gene end by 9 bases; junction bases not matched to a gene: 4. CDR3 length equals 15 residues. The CDR3 coding sequence is TGTGCCAGCAGTGGGGACAGGGGGCGCGGTTCACCCCTCCACTTT. It specifies CASSGDRGRGSPLHF.

The genes are TRBV20-1 and TRBJ1-5; tentative D call: TRBD1 (5 bases). Germline CDR1 is DFQATT and CDR2 is SNEGSKA (reference sequence). Between the trimmed V and J ends, which lost 3 bases and 2 bases, there was a span of 14 bases. CDR3 length equals 15 residues. Here the CDR3 DNA reads TGCAGTGCTAGTGAGGGGCCGGGTGGCAATCAGCCCCAGCATTTT. Its translation is CSASEGPGGNQPQHF.

This clonotype has only a few counts. The CDR3 here is CAISPGHGNQPQHF. The CDR3 DNA sequence: TGTGCCATCAGCCCAGGGCACGGTAATCAGCCCCAGCATTTT. This chain links TRBV10-3 with TRBJ1-5; possible D gene TRBD1, 5 bases. CDR3 length equals 14 residues. Germline CDR1 reads ENHRY; CDR2 reads SYGVKD. With 6 bases removed from V and 4 bases from J, the gap between germline ends came to 13 bases.

The J gene is TRBJ1-6, the V gene TRBV12-3 or TRBV12-4; no clear D. The CDR3 consists of 11 residues. V dropped 1 base and J dropped 14 bases, with 6 bases sitting between them. The CDR3 coding sequence is TGTGCCAGCAGTTTAGGTACCGCCCTCCACTTT. Amino acid sequence: CASSLGTALHF.

This clonotype was seen a single time. This chain uses TRBV10-3 with TRBJ2-5; 10 bases align to TRBD2. V lost 2 bases to trimming and J lost 11 bases; unmatched junction nucleotides: 11. CDR1 is ENHRY and CDR2 is SYGVKD in the germline V gene. The CDR3 is 15 residues long. The CDR3 DNA is TGTGCCATCAGTGAGAGACTAGCGGGCGACAATGAGCAGTACTTC. Amino acids: CAISERLAGDNEQYF.

J is TRBJ2-2 and V is TRBV14, with TRBD2 matching over 7 bases. The CDR3 extends over 15 amino acids. V trimming: 3 bases; J trimming: 6 bases; junction bases outside the gene matches: 7. The germline CDR1 and CDR2 sequences are SGHDN and FVKESK. The CDR3 DNA follows: TGTGCCAGCAGCCAGGCAAGCGGGATTGCCGGGGAGCTGTTTTTT. Protein sequence: CASSQASGIAGELFF.